The 25 T cell receptor beta chains reported below all come from one sample, sequenced in a study of blood T cell repertoires in COVID-19. Some clones are missing from TCRdb's copy, which holds only in-frame ones; the method was immunoSEQ multiplex PCR. The sample yields 300,000 to 450,000 clones, around 91% seen once. Sequencing input: PBMCs or T cells enriched from blood (not recorded which). These receptors all come from a man younger than 35 who had recovered from COVID-19.

The gene calls are TRBV7-6 and TRBJ1-6; D remains ambiguous. The CDR3 has 12 residues. Looked up from germline, CDR1 is SGHVS and CDR2 is FNYEAQ. V shed 5 bases and J shed 7 bases, with 6 bases lying between them. This chain's CDR3 is CASSSGNSPLHF. CDR3 bases: TGTGCCAGCAGCAGCGGGAATTCACCCCTCCACTTT.

The chain employs TRBV10-1 and TRBJ2-7, with a possible D match to TRBD1 (5 bases). This CDR3 region has 16 residues. V lost 2 bases, J lost 2 bases, and 16 bases lay in between. Germline CDR1 is WNHNN and CDR2 is SYGVQD (reference sequence). The DNA of the CDR3 is TGCGCCAGCAGTGAGAACGGGTGGGGCAGCACCTACGAGCAGTACTTC. It yields the protein CASSENGWGSTYEQYF.

The rearrangement joins TRBV28 to TRBJ1-6, with D possibly being TRBD1 (5 bases). The CDR3 totals 14 residues. Trimming took 1 base from V and 6 from J, leaving 7 bases between them. Germline CDR1 is MDHEN and CDR2 is SYDVKM. The CDR3 DNA reads TGTGCCAGCAGTTTATCAGGGCCTAATTCACCCCTCCACTTT. It is translated as CASSLSGPNSPLHF.

The chain is built from TRBV21-1 and TRBJ2-5; no check of the table's D call, TRBD2, against the DNA was made. TRBV21-1 is assigned pseudogene status. The CDR3 covers 17 residues. The CDR3 sequence: CASSKASGGARRETQYF. The CDR3 DNA reads TGTGCCAGCAGCAAAGCTAGTGGAGGGGCCCGGAGGGAGACCCAGTACTTC.

The chain employs TRBV9 and TRBJ1-5; TRBD1 is a possible D gene (6 bases). Germline V gene sequence: CDR1 SGDLS, CDR2 YYNGEE. CDR3 size: 14 residues. V dropped 2 bases and J dropped 8 bases, with 14 bases sitting between them. CDR3 sequence: CASSVGSGAEPQHF. The CDR3 nucleotides read TGTGCCAGCAGCGTCGGCTCAGGGGCTGAGCCCCAGCATTTT.

The rearrangement uses TRBV19 and TRBJ2-2; 8 bases match TRBD2. The junction had 11 bases not matched to a gene; V was cut back by 5 bases and J by 0 bases. The CDR3 spans 18 residues. Germline V lookup: CDR1 LNHDA, CDR2 SQIVND (reference sequence). The CDR3 DNA follows: TGTGCCAGTAGTCCAATAGATCGGGGGGGCCCGAACACCGGGGAGCTGTTTTTT. Translation gives CASSPIDRGGPNTGELFF. Variable domain in full (rest from reference TRBV19 and TRBJ2-2): DGGITQSPKYLFRKEGQNVTLSCEQNLNHDAMYWYRQDPGQGLRLIYYSQIVNDFQKGDIAEGYSVSREKKESFPLTVTSAQKNPTAFYLCASSPIDRGGPNTGELFFGEGSRLTVL.

The V gene is TRBV3-1 (or the pseudogene TRBV3-2), the J gene TRBJ1-3; D ambiguous. The CDR3 extends over 19 amino acids. Trimming shortened V by 0 bases and J by 0 bases, and 18 bases separated the two germline ends. Germline V CDR1 and CDR2: LGHDT, YNNKEL (reference sequence). CDR3 nucleotides: TGTGCCAGCAGCCAAGATCCCCCGTCCTCAGTACGCTCTGGAAACACCATATATTTT. Translation: CASSQDPPSSVRSGNTIYF.

The chain joins TRBV28 to TRBJ2-7; 10 positions agree with TRBD1. Germline CDR1 reads MDHEN; CDR2 reads SYDVKM. The CDR3 is 16 amino acids. After removal of 8 bases from V and 5 bases from J, the junction contained 15 bases not matched to a gene. The DNA of the CDR3 is TGTGCCAGCCAGCGACAGGGGGCGCGGGACGCCCACGAGCAGTACTTC. It codes for CASQRQGARDAHEQYF.

The chain is built from TRBV28 and TRBJ1-4; TRBD1 matches at 7 bases. The trim removed 2 bases at V and 7 bases at J, leaving 4 bases unmatched. The CDR3 extends over 14 amino acids. Germline V lookup: CDR1 MDHEN, CDR2 SYDVKM. CDR3 bases: TGTGCCAGCAGTTTACAGGGGGAAAGTGAAAAACTGTTTTTT. Amino acids: CASSLQGESEKLFF.

The chain has TRBV3-1 (or the pseudogene TRBV3-2) and TRBJ1-3; the D is unclear. The CDR3 runs to 15 residues. Germline CDR1 LGHDT, CDR2 YNNKEL (reference sequence). V was pared by 4 bases and J by 8 bases, with 18 bases between. The CDR3 region has the DNA TGTGCCAGCAGCCCCCGCGGTCGGACTGGGGACACCATATATTTT. Its translation: CASSPRGRTGDTIYF.

The chain uses TRBV27 and TRBJ2-7; maybe TRBD2 (5 bases). Trimming cost V 2 bases and J 0 bases, with 8 bases left between them. CDR1 and CDR2 (germline): MNHEY, SMNVEV (reference sequence). The CDR3 is 14 amino acids. CDR3 region: CASSLIGGSYEQYF. The CDR3 nucleotides are TGTGCCAGCAGTTTAATTGGAGGCTCCTACGAGCAGTACTTC.

This rearrangement joins TRBV21-1 to TRBJ2-2; TRBD1, the table's D call, lacks a check against the DNA. TRBV21-1 is classified as a pseudogene. The CDR3 totals 16 residues. The CDR3 protein is CASSPMWDTGIGELFF. The CDR3 DNA follows: TGTGCCAGCAGCCCGATGTGGGACACAGGTATCGGGGAGCTGTTTTTT.

V gene TRBV28 combines with J gene TRBJ1-6, with D uncertain. The CDR3 extends over 14 amino acids. Trimming pared 8 bases from V and 8 bases from J, leaving 16 bases between. Germline values: CDR1 MDHEN, CDR2 SYDVKM. CDR3 coding DNA: TGTGCCAGCCATGCGGCGGAGGGTGATTCACCCCTCCACTTT. It is translated as CASHAAEGDSPLHF.

V is TRBV5-4 and J is TRBJ2-7; 12 bases agree with TRBD2. This CDR3 comprises 15 residues. In germline, CDR1 is SGHNT, CDR2 YYREEE (reference sequence). Trimming took 4 bases from V and 1 from J; bases not matched to a gene: 3. CDR3 region: CASSRTSGTSYEQYF. DNA of the CDR3: TGTGCCAGCAGCCGGACTAGCGGGACGTCCTACGAGCAGTACTTC.

Concerning this clone: A read error may account for a junction end that differs from germline. Written as DNA, the CDR3 is TGTGCCAGCCGTGATGTAGACACTGAAGCTTTCTTT. It specifies CASRDVDTEAFF. This chain joins TRBV25-1 and TRBJ1-1; D call uncertain. CDR1 is MGHDK, CDR2 SYGVNS, per germline. This CDR3 has 12 residues. The whole variable domain, filled in from reference TRBV25-1 and TRBJ1-1, reads EADIYQTPRYLVIGTGKKITLECSQTMGHDKMYWYQQDPGMELHLIHYSYGVNSTEKGDLSSESTVSRIRTEHFPLTLESARPSHTSQYLCASRDVDTEAFFGQGTRLTVV.

The chain's CDR3 is CASSLSAGGYGYTF. CDR3 in DNA: TGTGCCAGCAGCTTATCGGCAGGGGGCTATGGCTACACCTTC. This sequence joins TRBV7-8 and TRBJ1-2, with TRBD1 matching over 7 bases. CDR1 and CDR2 (germline): SGHVS, FQNEAQ. The CDR3 loop spans 14 amino acids. J gave up 4 bases and V 2 bases, and 4 bases lay outside the gene matches.

The rearrangement links TRBV7-2 to TRBJ1-4, with D maybe TRBD1 (6 bases). Per germline, CDR1 SGHTA and CDR2 FQGNSA. V was trimmed by 5 bases and J by 5 bases, leaving 15 bases between them. The CDR3 totals 15 residues. CDR3 protein: CASSLGGGANEKLFF. DNA for the CDR3: TGTGCCAGCAGCCTAGGGGGAGGGGCGAATGAAAAACTGTTTTTT.

The chain is built from TRBV20-1 and TRBJ2-7; D is uncertain. Trimming left V 3 bases short and J 0 bases short, with 12 bases between. The CDR3 has 14 residues. CDR1 is DFQATT, CDR2 SNEGSKA, per germline (reference sequence). The DNA of the CDR3 is TGCAGTGCTAGTTGGGCCGGCACCTCCTACGAGCAGTACTTC. Its protein is CSASWAGTSYEQYF.

The rearrangement links TRBV7-2 to TRBJ2-1, with 12 nucleotides matching TRBD2. The CDR3 is made up of 16 amino acids. CDR1 SGHTA and CDR2 FQGNSA come from the germline V gene. Trimming removed 3 bases from V and 4 bases from J; junction bases left unmatched: 4. CDR3 nucleotide sequence: TGTGCCAGCAGCTTCCGGACTAGCGGGAAATACAATGAGCAGTTCTTC. It is translated as CASSFRTSGKYNEQFF.

V and J are TRBV7-9 and TRBJ1-3; D might be TRBD1 (6 bases). The CDR3 is 16 residues long. Germline V gives CDR1 SEHNR, CDR2 FQNEAQ (reference sequence). V gave up 6 bases and J gave up 3 bases, with 18 bases separating them. This chain's CDR3 is CASRPTGGFFGNTIYF. The CDR3 DNA reads TGTGCCAGCAGGCCTACGGGGGGCTTTTTTGGAAACACCATATATTTT.

The chain has TRBV9 and TRBJ2-5, with TRBD2 matching 10 bases. The CDR3 has 18 amino acids. Germline V CDR1 and CDR2: SGDLS, YYNGEE. V lost 0 bases, J lost 2 bases, and 10 bases stayed unmatched. CDR3 bases: TGTGCCAGCAGCGTAGCCGCTAGCGGGAGATTTGAGCAAGAGACCCAGTACTTC. It translates to CASSVAASGRFEQETQYF.

This clone was observed once. The chain links TRBV15 to TRBJ2-1; 8 positions agree with TRBD1. With 1 base clipped from V and 8 bases from J, the junction kept 7 bases outside the gene matches. The CDR3 runs to 15 residues. In germline, CDR1 is LNHNV, CDR2 YYDKDF (reference sequence). CDR3 amino acids: CATSRVTGGRDEQFF. The CDR3 nucleotides are TGTGCCACCAGCAGAGTCACAGGGGGGCGGGATGAGCAGTTCTTC. The entire variable domain, with the rest obtained from reference TRBV15 and TRBJ2-1, is as follows: DAMVIQNPRYQVTQFGKPVTLSCSQTLNHNVMYWYQQKSSQAPKLLFHYYDKDFNNEADTPDNFQSRRPNTSFCFLDIRSPGLGDTAMYLCATSRVTGGRDEQFFGPGTRLTVL.

The chain joins TRBV27 to TRBJ1-5, with 9 bases aligning to TRBD1. With 4 bases clipped from V and 6 bases from J, the junction kept 13 bases outside the gene matches. Germline V gene sequence: CDR1 MNHEY, CDR2 SMNVEV (reference sequence). The CDR3 consists of 17 residues. The CDR3: CASSSLNRQGVAQPQHF. CDR3 sequence (DNA): TGTGCCAGCAGTTCCTTAAACCGACAGGGGGTTGCTCAGCCCCAGCATTTT.

The chain uses TRBV27 and TRBJ2-2; D is uncertain. The V end lost 6 bases, the J end lost 1 base, and 12 bases lay between the germline ends. Germline CDR1 is MNHEY and CDR2 is SMNVEV (reference sequence). The length of the CDR3 is 15 residues. CDR3 amino acids: CASSQVLGNTGELFF. Here the CDR3 DNA reads TGTGCCAGCAGCCAGGTGTTAGGGAACACCGGGGAGCTGTTTTTT.

This sequence joins TRBV25-1 and TRBJ1-2; 12 bases are a match to TRBD1. Germline V gene sequence: CDR1 MGHDK, CDR2 SYGVNS. J gave up 4 bases and V 3 bases, and 12 bases lay outside the gene matches. CDR3 length equals 18 residues. The CDR3 protein is CASSDPSGTGGQGYGYTF. The CDR3 DNA is TGTGCCAGCAGTGATCCCTCCGGGACAGGGGGCCAGGGCTATGGCTACACCTTC.